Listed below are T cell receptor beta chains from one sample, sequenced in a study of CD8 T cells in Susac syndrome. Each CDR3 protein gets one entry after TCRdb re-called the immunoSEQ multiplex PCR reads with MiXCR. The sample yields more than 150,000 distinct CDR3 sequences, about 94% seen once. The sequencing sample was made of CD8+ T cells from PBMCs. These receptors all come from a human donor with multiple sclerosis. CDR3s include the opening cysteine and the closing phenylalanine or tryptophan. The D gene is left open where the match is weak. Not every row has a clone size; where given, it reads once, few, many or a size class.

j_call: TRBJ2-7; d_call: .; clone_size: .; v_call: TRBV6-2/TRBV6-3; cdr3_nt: TGTGCCAGCAGTTCCTCCCGCTCCTACTACGAGCAGTACTTC; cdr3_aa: CASSSSRSYYEQYF
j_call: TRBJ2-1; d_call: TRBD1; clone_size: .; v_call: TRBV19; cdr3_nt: TGTGCCAGTAGTATCCAGGGACAGGGGTACGATGAGCAGTTCTTC; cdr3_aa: CASSIQGQGYDEQFF
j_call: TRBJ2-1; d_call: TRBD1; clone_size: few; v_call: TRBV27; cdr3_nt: TGTGCCAGCAGTTTAGGCAGGGGGAATGAGCAGTTCTTC; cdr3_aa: CASSLGRGNEQFF
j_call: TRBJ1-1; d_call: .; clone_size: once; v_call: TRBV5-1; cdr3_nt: TGCGCCAGCAGCTTTTCGAACACTGAAGCTTTCTTT; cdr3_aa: CASSFSNTEAFF
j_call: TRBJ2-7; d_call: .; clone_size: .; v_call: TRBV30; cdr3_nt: TGTGCCTGGAGTGGGTCTCCTGGAGGCGAGCAGTACTTC; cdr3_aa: CAWSGSPGGEQYF
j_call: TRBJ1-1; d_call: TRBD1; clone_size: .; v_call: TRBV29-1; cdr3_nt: TGCAGCGTTATTCCGGGACAGGGGAACACTGAAGCTTTCTTT; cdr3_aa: CSVIPGQGNTEAFF
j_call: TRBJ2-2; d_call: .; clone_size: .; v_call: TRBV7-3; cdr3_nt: TGTGCCAGCAGCTCTGGGGTCAACGGGGAGCTGTTTTTT; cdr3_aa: CASSSGVNGELFF
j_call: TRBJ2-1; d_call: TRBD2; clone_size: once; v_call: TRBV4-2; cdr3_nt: TGTGCCAGCAGCCAAGATCGGAGCGGGGGGTACACTGAGCAGTTCTTC; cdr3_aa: CASSQDRSGGYTEQFF
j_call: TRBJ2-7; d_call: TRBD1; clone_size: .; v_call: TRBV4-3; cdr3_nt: TGCGCCAGCAGCCAAGATTCCAGGGGGCTATACGAGCAGTACTTC; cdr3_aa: CASSQDSRGLYEQYF
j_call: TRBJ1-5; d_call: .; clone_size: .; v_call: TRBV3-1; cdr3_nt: TGTGCCAGCAGCCAAGGGGGATCAGGGTATCAGCCCCAGCATTTT; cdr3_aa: CASSQGGSGYQPQHF
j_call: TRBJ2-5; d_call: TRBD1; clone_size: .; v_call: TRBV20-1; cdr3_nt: TGCAGTGCTACGTCTAGAGACAGGGGAGAGACCCAGTACTTC; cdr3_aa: CSATSRDRGETQYF
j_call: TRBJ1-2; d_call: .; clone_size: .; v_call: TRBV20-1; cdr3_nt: TGCAGTGCTAGAGGGAGGGTTGGCAGGAGGATCTATGGCTACACCTTC; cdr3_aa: CSARGRVGRRIYGYTF
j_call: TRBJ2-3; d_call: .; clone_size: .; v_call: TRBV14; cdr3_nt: TGTGCCAGCAGCCACCCTTTGACAGGGAGGTTCCATACGCAGTATTTT; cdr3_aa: CASSHPLTGRFHTQYF
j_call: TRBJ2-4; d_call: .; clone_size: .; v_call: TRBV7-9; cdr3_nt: TGTGCCAGCAGCTCGCCCCCTAAGGCGGCCAAAAACATTCAGTACTTC; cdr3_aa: CASSSPPKAAKNIQYF
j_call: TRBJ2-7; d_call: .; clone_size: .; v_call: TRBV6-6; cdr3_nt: TGTGCCAGCAGCCCCGCGCCCGAGCAGTACTTC; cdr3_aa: CASSPAPEQYF
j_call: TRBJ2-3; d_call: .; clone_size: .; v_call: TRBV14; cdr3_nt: TGTGCCAGCAGCCAAGATGGGAGGGCAGGGGACACAGATACGCAGTATTTT; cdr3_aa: CASSQDGRAGDTDTQYF